This TCR beta chain is from a study of cytomegalovirus exposure and HLA in healthy donors. Study findings and constraints: The study had only CMV serostatus as immune exposure information.

Details on this clone: What it binds is unknown.

This PCR relied on a set of 60 Vbeta primers and 13 Jbeta primers. The assay was immunoSEQ multiplex PCR, and TCRdb's table has in-frame clones only and misses some. The sample lists about 160,000 clones; approximately 88% were seen once. Sequenced material: PBMCs. This TCR came from a boy younger than 10 in good health and CMV-seronegative.

The CDR3 nucleotides read TGTGCCTGGAGTGCGGGGGATGACTACACCTTC. It specifies CAWSAGDDYTF. The rearrangement joins TRBV30 to TRBJ1-2, with D perhaps TRBD1 (5 bases). This CDR3 is built from 11 residues. Per germline, CDR1 GTSNPN and CDR2 SVGIG (reference sequence). Trimming took 1 base from V and 10 from J, leaving 10 bases between them.